The 26 T cell receptor beta chains below were found in one sample sequenced in a study of blood T cell repertoires in COVID-19. Repertoires were generated with immunoSEQ multiplex PCR, while TCRdb's copy carries only in-frame clones and drops some. The data hold under 250,000 clones, with over 75% observed a single time. The sequenced sample consisted of PBMCs or T cells enriched from blood (not recorded which). The receptors derive from a woman between 25 and 40 years old who had been exposed to COVID-19.

The sample holds one count of this clone. The chain employs TRBV19 and TRBJ2-1; tentatively, D is TRBD1 (6 bases). This CDR3 comprises 15 residues. Trimming took 5 bases from V and 6 from J, leaving 17 bases between them. Germline assignment: CDR1 LNHDA and CDR2 SQIVND (reference sequence). CDR3 residues: CASSPRDIQGNEQFF. The CDR3 coding sequence is TGTGCCAGTAGTCCTAGGGACATCCAAGGCAATGAGCAGTTCTTC.

The rearrangement joins TRBV2 to TRBJ2-3; TRBD2 matches 14 bases. J lost 1 base, V lost 7 bases, and 7 bases had no gene match. Germline-derived CDR1 and CDR2 are SNHLY and FYNNEI. CDR3 length: 17 amino acids. The CDR3 DNA reads TGTGCCAGCACTGGGACTAGCGGGAGAGGGCGCACAGATACGCAGTATTTT. Translation: CASTGTSGRGRTDTQYF.

This CDR3 reads CASSHRGERGNEQFF. In DNA, the CDR3 is TGTGCCAGCAGCCATCGGGGGGAGAGGGGAAATGAGCAGTTCTTC. The gene calls are TRBV11-3 and TRBJ2-1; 7 bases agree with TRBD2. Germline V lookup: CDR1 SGHNT, CDR2 YENEEA. The CDR3 sequence is 15 residues long. With 5 bases clipped from V and 7 bases from J, the junction kept 11 bases outside the gene matches. The full variable domain, its missing parts supplied by reference TRBV11-3 and TRBJ2-1, is EAGVVQSPRYKIIEKKQPVAFWCNPISGHNTLYWYLQNLGQGPELLIRYENEEAVDDSQLPKDRFSAERLKGVDSTLKIQPAELGDSAVYLCASSHRGERGNEQFFGPGTRLTVL.

The genes are TRBV9 and TRBJ1-1; D is undetermined. V lost 0 bases to trimming and J lost 11 bases, with 20 bases between them. Germline V gives CDR1 SGDLS, CDR2 YYNGEE. The CDR3 contains 15 residues. The CDR3 nucleotides read TGTGCCAGCAGCGTAGGTGGCGAACTAAATCCCGGGGCTTTCTTT. Translated, it gives CASSVGGELNPGAFF. The whole variable domain, filled in from reference TRBV9 and TRBJ1-1, reads DSGVTQTPKHLITATGQRVTLRCSPRSGDLSVYWYQQSLDQGLQFLIQYYNGEERAKGNILERFSAQQFPDLHSELNLSSLELGDSALYFCASSVGGELNPGAFFGQGTRLTVV.

The chain joins TRBV10-3 to TRBJ2-7; the D gene is possibly TRBD2 (6 bases). Germline CDR1 reads ENHRY; CDR2 reads SYGVKD. Between the trimmed V and J ends, which lost 9 bases and 2 bases, there was a span of 14 bases. CDR3 length: 13 residues. CDR3 bases: TGTGCCATTGGGGGGACTGGAGCCTACGAGCAGTACTTC. Translated: CAIGGTGAYEQYF.

The V and J genes are TRBV7-7 and TRBJ2-3; D unresolved. This CDR3 has 15 amino acids. V lost 2 bases and J 2 bases, leaving 11 bases between the germline ends. CDR1 and CDR2 from the germline V gene are SSHAT and FNYEAQ (reference sequence). This chain's CDR3 is CASSLTLEPTDTQYF. The CDR3 region has the DNA TGTGCCAGCAGCTTAACCCTCGAGCCCACAGATACGCAGTATTTT.

This rearrangement joins TRBV12-5 to TRBJ1-4, with 7 bases fitting TRBD1. The CDR3 covers 17 residues. The V gene end was trimmed by 2 bases and the J gene end by 5 bases; junction bases not matched to a gene: 11. CDR1 is LGHNT, CDR2 FRNRAP, per germline. The CDR3 DNA sequence: TGTGCTAGTGGTTTGCGCCTATCAGGGGGAAAAAATGAAAAACTGTTTTTT. This translates into CASGLRLSGGKNEKLFF.

This chain uses TRBV19 with TRBJ1-6, with 7 bases that match TRBD1. The V gene end was trimmed by 7 bases and the J gene end by 5 bases; junction bases not matched to a gene: 8. The CDR3 is made up of 15 amino acids. Germline V lookup: CDR1 LNHDA, CDR2 SQIVND (reference sequence). The CDR3 here is CASNRGTANNSPLHF. The CDR3 DNA reads TGTGCCAGTAACCGCGGGACAGCTAATAATTCACCCCTCCACTTT. Based on the CDR3 plus reference TRBV19 and TRBJ1-6, the full variable domain is DGGITQSPKYLFRKEGQNVTLSCEQNLNHDAMYWYRQDPGQGLRLIYYSQIVNDFQKGDIAEGYSVSREKKESFPLTVTSAQKNPTAFYLCASNRGTANNSPLHFGNGTRLTVT.

V and J are TRBV29-1 and TRBJ2-2; 8 bases line up with TRBD1. J lost 5 bases, V lost 4 bases, and 6 bases had no gene match. Germline V gene lookup returns CDR1 SQVTM and CDR2 ANQGSEA. CDR3 size: 14 residues. CDR3 sequence: CSVGQGAWTGELFF. In DNA, the CDR3 is TGCAGCGTTGGGCAGGGGGCGTGGACCGGGGAGCTGTTTTTT.

This chain connects TRBV2 to TRBJ2-1; TRBD1 matches at 10 bases. CDR3 length equals 15 residues. V lost 6 bases to trimming and J lost 4 bases; unmatched junction nucleotides: 6. The V gene's germline CDR1 is SNHLY and CDR2 FYNNEI. The CDR3 protein is CASRGGTGEYNEQFF. DNA for the CDR3: TGTGCCAGCAGAGGCGGGACAGGGGAGTACAATGAGCAGTTCTTC. The entire variable domain, with the rest obtained from reference TRBV2 and TRBJ2-1, is as follows: EPEVTQTPSHQVTQMGQEVILRCVPISNHLYFYWYRQILGQKVEFLVSFYNNEISEKSEIFDDQFSVERPDGSNFTLKIRSTKLEDSAMYFCASRGGTGEYNEQFFGPGTRLTVL.

The chain carries TRBV19 and TRBJ2-1, with TRBD2 matching 9 bases. With V trimmed by 2 bases and J by 8 bases, 13 bases remained unmatched. The germline CDR1 and CDR2 sequences are LNHDA and SQIVND (reference sequence). The CDR3 extends over 17 amino acids. The CDR3 loop reads CASSIRRISGRVDEQFF. CDR3 bases: TGTGCCAGTAGTATAAGAAGGATTAGCGGGAGAGTTGATGAGCAGTTCTTC. Full variable domain (remainder filled in from reference TRBV19 and TRBJ2-1): DGGITQSPKYLFRKEGQNVTLSCEQNLNHDAMYWYRQDPGQGLRLIYYSQIVNDFQKGDIAEGYSVSREKKESFPLTVTSAQKNPTAFYLCASSIRRISGRVDEQFFGPGTRLTVL.

This chain connects TRBV28 to TRBJ1-5; D is undetermined. CDR3 size: 14 residues. Per the germline V gene, CDR1 is MDHEN and CDR2 is SYDVKM. With 2 bases removed from V and 2 bases from J, the gap between germline ends came to 7 bases. The CDR3 nucleotides read TGTGCCAGCAGTTTAATACATGGCAATCAGCCCCAGCATTTT. It encodes CASSLIHGNQPQHF.

The chain uses TRBV10-3 and TRBJ2-3; the match to TRBD2 covers 14 bases. There are 16 residues in the CDR3. V dropped 7 bases and J dropped 2; count of bases not matched to a gene: 5. Germline CDR1 ENHRY, CDR2 SYGVKD. The CDR3 DNA follows: TGTGCCATCAAAACGACTAGCGGGAGGGACACAGATACGCAGTATTTT. Translated: CAIKTTSGRDTDTQYF.

The J gene is TRBJ2-7, the V gene TRBV18, with TRBD2 matching over 15 bases. The germline CDR1 and CDR2 sequences are KGHSH and LQKENI. This CDR3 has 18 residues. V dropped 3 bases and J dropped 0; count of bases not matched to a gene: 6. CDR3 sequence reads: CASSPLGLAGGTSYEQYF. The CDR3 nucleotides read TGTGCCAGCTCACCCCTGGGACTAGCGGGAGGAACCTCCTACGAGCAGTACTTC. Full variable domain (rest looked up from reference TRBV18 and TRBJ2-7): NAGVMQNPRHLVRRRGQEARLRCSPMKGHSHVYWYRQLPEEGLKFMVYLQKENIIDESGMPKERFSAEFPKEGPSILRIQQVVRGDSAAYFCASSPLGLAGGTSYEQYFGPGTRLTVT.

The chain joins TRBV12-3 or TRBV12-4 to TRBJ2-1, with TRBD1 as a possible D gene (5 bases). The CDR3 has 11 amino acids. V was shortened by 3 bases and J by 10 bases, with 7 bases between the two germline ends. As DNA, the CDR3 is TGTGCCAGCAGTTTTGCAGGGGAGCAGTTCTTC. This translates into CASSFAGEQFF.

The genes are TRBV3-1 (or the pseudogene TRBV3-2) and TRBJ2-3; TRBD2 matches at 16 bases. Looked up from germline, CDR1 is LGHDT and CDR2 is YNNKEL (reference sequence). Losses at the gene ends were 0 bases for V and 1 base for J; bases not matched to a gene: 1. This CDR3 is built from 18 residues. CDR3 sequence reads: CASSQEGLAGGGTDTQYF. The DNA of the CDR3 is TGTGCCAGCAGCCAAGAGGGACTAGCGGGAGGGGGCACAGATACGCAGTATTTT.

V is TRBV11-3 and J is TRBJ1-1, with a tentative D call TRBD1 (6 bases). Germline-derived CDR1 and CDR2 are SGHNT and YENEEA. The V end lost 4 bases, the J end lost 2 bases, and 14 bases lay between the germline ends. The CDR3 covers 15 residues. CDR3 in amino acids: CASSSGQTTNTEAFF. Here the CDR3 DNA reads TGTGCCAGCAGCTCCGGACAGACAACTAACACTGAAGCTTTCTTT.

The chain links TRBV18 to TRBJ2-2; no definite D call. The V and J ends lost 4 bases and 0 bases respectively, with 12 bases between them. CDR3 length: 16 amino acids. Per the germline V gene, CDR1 is KGHSH and CDR2 is LQKENI. The CDR3 loop is CASSHPLRANTGELFF. Here the CDR3 DNA reads TGTGCCAGCTCACACCCCCTACGGGCGAACACCGGGGAGCTGTTTTTT.

This chain connects TRBV4-1 to TRBJ2-7, with 8 bases identical to TRBD1. Trimming cost V 0 bases and J 3 bases; bases outside gene matches: 10. Germline V CDR1 and CDR2: MGHRA, YSYEKL. This CDR3 region has 17 residues. DNA for the CDR3: TGCGCCAGCAGCCAAGACCCCCGGACAGGGAGGATCTACGAGCAGTACTTC. Its protein is CASSQDPRTGRIYEQYF.

J is TRBJ1-2 and V is TRBV28; 9 bases match TRBD1. Germline CDR1 reads MDHEN; CDR2 reads SYDVKM. The CDR3 has 16 residues. Trimming took 7 bases from V and 6 from J; bases not matched to a gene: 15. The CDR3 protein is CASTLPGTGLRHGYTF. Here the CDR3 DNA reads TGTGCCAGCACCCTACCTGGGACAGGGCTACGACATGGCTACACCTTC.

The V gene is TRBV29-1, the J gene TRBJ1-2; 7 bases line up with TRBD1. Looked up from germline, CDR1 is SQVTM and CDR2 is ANQGSEA. The CDR3 sequence is 16 residues long. V dropped 5 bases and J dropped 0; count of bases not matched to a gene: 12. The CDR3 protein is CSVNRGGGWPNYGYTF. The CDR3 region has the DNA TGCAGCGTTAACAGAGGGGGCGGGTGGCCTAACTATGGCTACACCTTC.

This chain joins TRBV10-3 and TRBJ2-5; D not certain. The germline V gene has CDR1 ENHRY and CDR2 SYGVKD. This CDR3 region has 13 residues. Trimming cost V 2 bases and J 5 bases, with 9 bases left between them. The CDR3 loop is CAISEPPGETQYF. In DNA form, the CDR3 reads TGTGCCATCAGTGAGCCCCCGGGTGAGACCCAGTACTTC.

Turning to this clone: Other DNA sequences in the sample encode the same CDR3. The chain combines TRBV5-1 with TRBJ2-6; no clear D. CDR1 and CDR2 from the germline V gene are SGHRS and YFSETQ. Trimming pared 0 bases from V and 0 bases from J, leaving 4 bases between. This CDR3 comprises 15 residues. The CDR3 sequence is CASSLGASGANVLTF. DNA of the CDR3: TGCGCCAGCAGCTTGGGAGCCTCTGGGGCCAACGTCCTGACTTTC.

This sequence joins TRBV30 and TRBJ2-5, with 11 bases identical to TRBD2. Losses at the gene ends were 5 bases for V and 3 bases for J; bases not matched to a gene: 11. The CDR3 is made up of 16 amino acids. Germline values: CDR1 GTSNPN, CDR2 SVGIG (reference sequence). The CDR3 DNA reads TGTGCCTGGGGCGGGGGACTAGCGGTTCCAGAAGAGACCCAGTACTTC. Translating gives CAWGGGLAVPEETQYF.

The chain joins TRBV7-3 to TRBJ2-1; 8 nucleotides line up with TRBD1. The CDR3 has 16 residues. The junction had 5 bases not matched to a gene; V was cut back by 4 bases and J by 0 bases. Germline assignment: CDR1 SGHTA and CDR2 FQGTGA. The CDR3 reads CASSSRTGSSYNEQFF. The CDR3 DNA reads TGTGCCAGCAGCTCCCGGACAGGGAGCTCCTACAATGAGCAGTTCTTC.

The chain links TRBV4-2 to TRBJ2-1; a possible D gene is TRBD1 (5 bases). Deletions cut 1 base from V and 15 bases from J, with 13 bases between. The CDR3 is 12 amino acids. CDR1 LGHNA and CDR2 YNFKEQ come from the germline V gene. The CDR3 DNA sequence: TGTGCCAGCAGCCAAGTTCGGCAAGGGGTGTTCTTC. Protein product: CASSQVRQGVFF.